Sequencing of this T cell receptor (beta chain) was carried out in a study of early T cells in non-severe SARS-CoV-2 infection. Study-wide background: The study sequenced bulk RNA from unsorted whole blood, with chains unpaired.

Separate cDNA molecules each had unique molecular identifiers attached to them. MiXCR, applied by TCRdb to the 5' RACE reads, yields one record per CDR3 protein. The table shows about 64,000 distinct CDR3 sequences, with over 20% occurring only once. Turning to this clonotype: Its antigen is unidentified.

Findings of the study overall: VDJdb-based annotation leaned toward anti-spike CD8 responses and missed private and CD4 specificities.

This CDR3 region has 15 residues. Germline V gives CDR1 MGHRA, CDR2 YSYEKL. V gave up 4 bases and J gave up 4 bases, with 15 bases separating them. The source is an adult who was a healthcare worker with PCR-confirmed SARS-CoV-2 infection or an uninfected control (not recorded which). The source was whole blood, collected at baseline. The rearrangement links TRBV4-1 to TRBJ2-3, with no clear D. The CDR3 protein is CASSPLDVFADTQYF. CDR3 DNA: TGCGCCAGCAGCCCCTTAGATGTATTCGCAGATACGCAGTATTTT.